What follows is one T cell receptor beta chain and its context. Its cognate antigen is unknown. This sample stems from a study of OX40 agonist ivuxolimab in advanced cancers. Study findings and constraints: There were also nonresponders showing low normalized T-cell clonal expansion.

V shed 2 bases and J 8 bases; nucleotides not matched to a gene: 17. The length of the CDR3 is 19 residues. Germline loops: CDR1 LGHNA, CDR2 YNFKEQ. The assay was immunoSEQ multiplex PCR, and TCRdb's table has in-frame clones only and misses some. This repertoire shows 100,000 or so clones, about nine tenths found once; its top ten account for approximately 0.16%. This material consisted of CD4+ or CD8+ T cells sorted from blood, taken in a trial of the OX40 agonist ivuxolimab. The receptor's source is an adult with an advanced solid tumor such as melanoma, head and neck, liver or kidney cancer. V and J are TRBV4-2 and TRBJ2-1; TRBD2 matches 11 bases. CDR3 nucleotides: TGTGCCAGCAGCCAACTTGCTTGGGGTACTAGCGGGAGTTGGTATGAGCAGTTCTTC. This sequence encodes CASSQLAWGTSGSWYEQFF.